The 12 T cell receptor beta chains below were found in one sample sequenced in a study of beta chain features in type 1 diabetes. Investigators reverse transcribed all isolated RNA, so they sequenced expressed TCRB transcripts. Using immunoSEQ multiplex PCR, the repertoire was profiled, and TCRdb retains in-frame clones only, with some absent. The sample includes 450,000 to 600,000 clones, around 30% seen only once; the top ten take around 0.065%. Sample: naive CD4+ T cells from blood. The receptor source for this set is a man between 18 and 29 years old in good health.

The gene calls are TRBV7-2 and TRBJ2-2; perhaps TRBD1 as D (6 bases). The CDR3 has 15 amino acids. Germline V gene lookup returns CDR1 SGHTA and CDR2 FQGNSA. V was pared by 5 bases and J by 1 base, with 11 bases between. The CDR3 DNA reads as TGTGCCAGCAGCCCAGGACAGCTGAACACCGGGGAGCTGTTTTTT. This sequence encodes CASSPGQLNTGELFF.

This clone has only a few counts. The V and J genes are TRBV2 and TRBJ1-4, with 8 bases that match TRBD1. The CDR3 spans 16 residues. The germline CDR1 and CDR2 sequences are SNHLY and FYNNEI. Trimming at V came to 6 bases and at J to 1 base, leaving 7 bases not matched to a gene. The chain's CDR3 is CASRRQGQRTNEKLFF. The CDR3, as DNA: TGTGCCAGCAGGCGACAGGGGCAGAGAACTAATGAAAAACTGTTTTTT. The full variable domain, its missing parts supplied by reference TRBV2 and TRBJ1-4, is EPEVTQTPSHQVTQMGQEVILRCVPISNHLYFYWYRQILGQKVEFLVSFYNNEISEKSEIFDDQFSVERPDGSNFTLKIRSTKLEDSAMYFCASRRQGQRTNEKLFFGSGTQLSVL.

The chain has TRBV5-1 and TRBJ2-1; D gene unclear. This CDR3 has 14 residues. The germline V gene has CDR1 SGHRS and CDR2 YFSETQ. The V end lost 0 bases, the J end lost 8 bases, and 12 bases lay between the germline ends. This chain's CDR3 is CASSLVSLADEQFF. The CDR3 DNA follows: TGCGCCAGCAGCTTGGTTTCCCTTGCCGATGAGCAGTTCTTC.

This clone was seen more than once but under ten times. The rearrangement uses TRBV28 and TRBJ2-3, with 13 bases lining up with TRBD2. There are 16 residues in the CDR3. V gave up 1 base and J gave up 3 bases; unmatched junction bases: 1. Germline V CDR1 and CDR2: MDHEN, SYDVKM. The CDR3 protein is CASSLLGLAGTDTQYF. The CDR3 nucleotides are TGTGCCAGCAGTTTATTGGGACTAGCGGGAACAGATACGCAGTATTTT.

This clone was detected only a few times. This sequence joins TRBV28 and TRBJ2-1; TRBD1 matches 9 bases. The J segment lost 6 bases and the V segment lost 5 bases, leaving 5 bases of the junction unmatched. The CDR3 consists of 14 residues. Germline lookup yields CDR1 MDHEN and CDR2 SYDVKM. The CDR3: CASSPGQGFNEQFF. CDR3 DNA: TGTGCCAGCAGTCCCGGACAGGGGTTCAATGAGCAGTTCTTC.

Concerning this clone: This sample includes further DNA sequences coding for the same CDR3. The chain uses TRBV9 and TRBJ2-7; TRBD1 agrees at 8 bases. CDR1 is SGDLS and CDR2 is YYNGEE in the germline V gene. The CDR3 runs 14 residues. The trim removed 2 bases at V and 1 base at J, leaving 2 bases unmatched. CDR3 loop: CASSVTGASYEQYF. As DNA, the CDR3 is TGTGCCAGCAGCGTGACAGGGGCGTCCTACGAGCAGTACTTC.

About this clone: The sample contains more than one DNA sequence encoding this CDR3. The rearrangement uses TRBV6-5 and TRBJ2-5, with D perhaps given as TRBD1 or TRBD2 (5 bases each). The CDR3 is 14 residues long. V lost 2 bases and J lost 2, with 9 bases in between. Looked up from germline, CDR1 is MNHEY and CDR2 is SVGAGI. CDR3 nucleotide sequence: TGTGCCAGCAGTTACAGCTGGGGGCAAGAGACCCAGTACTTC. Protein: CASSYSWGQETQYF.

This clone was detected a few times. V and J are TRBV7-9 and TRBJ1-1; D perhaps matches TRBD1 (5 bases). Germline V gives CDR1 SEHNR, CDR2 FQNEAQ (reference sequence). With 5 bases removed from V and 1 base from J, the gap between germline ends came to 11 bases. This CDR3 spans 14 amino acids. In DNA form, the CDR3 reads TGTGCCAGCAGCCTGGAGACAGCGAACACTGAAGCTTTCTTT. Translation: CASSLETANTEAFF.

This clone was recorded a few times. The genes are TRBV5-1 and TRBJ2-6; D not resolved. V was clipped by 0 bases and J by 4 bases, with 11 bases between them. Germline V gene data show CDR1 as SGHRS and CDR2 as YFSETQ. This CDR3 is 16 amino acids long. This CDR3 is CASSLGPQAGANVLTF. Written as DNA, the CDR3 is TGCGCCAGCAGCTTGGGACCGCAGGCAGGGGCCAACGTCCTGACTTTC.

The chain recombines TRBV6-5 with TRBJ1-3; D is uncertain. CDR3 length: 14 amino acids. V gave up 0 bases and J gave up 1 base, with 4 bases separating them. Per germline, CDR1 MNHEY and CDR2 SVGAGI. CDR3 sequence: CASSYSMSGNTIYF. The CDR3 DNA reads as TGTGCCAGCAGTTACTCGATGTCTGGAAACACCATATATTTT.

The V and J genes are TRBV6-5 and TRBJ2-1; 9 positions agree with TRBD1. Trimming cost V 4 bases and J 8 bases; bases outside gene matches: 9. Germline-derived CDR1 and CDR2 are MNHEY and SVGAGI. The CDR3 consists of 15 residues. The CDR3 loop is CASSSPGQGSHEQFF. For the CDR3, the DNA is TGTGCCAGCAGTTCCCCGGGACAGGGTTCCCATGAGCAGTTCTTC.

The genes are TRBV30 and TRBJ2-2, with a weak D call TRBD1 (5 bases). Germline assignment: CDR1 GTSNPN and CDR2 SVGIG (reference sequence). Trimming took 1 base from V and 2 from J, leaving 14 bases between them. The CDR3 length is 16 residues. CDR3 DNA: TGTGCCTGGAGTGACCCTCGCCAGGGAAACACCGGGGAGCTGTTTTTT. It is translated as CAWSDPRQGNTGELFF.